A single sample is the source of the 18 T cell receptor beta chains below, sequenced in a study of prognosis after radiotherapy for stage I lung cancer. By two-round multiplex PCR, the TCR beta CDR3 was amplified from genomic DNA. It was primers specific to each TRBV and TRBJ gene that first-round PCR used. Using its own MiXCR run on the multiplex PCR reads, TCRdb lists one record per CDR3 protein. The table records nearly 25,000 distinct CDR3 sequences, about 36% of them present only once. The sample in question was PBMCs, obtained before or after stereotactic body radiation therapy (not recorded which). All receptors come from a donor over 45 with non-small cell lung cancer.

The CDR3 spells CASSIFSLSSGNTIYF. The CDR3 DNA follows: TGTGCCAGTAGTATATTTTCCCTGAGCTCTGGAAACACCATATATTTT. This chain links TRBV19 with TRBJ1-3; no clear D gene. V shed 2 bases and J shed 0 bases, with 11 bases lying between them. CDR3 length equals 16 residues. Germline CDR1 and CDR2: LNHDA and SQIVND (reference sequence).

The chain joins TRBV28 to TRBJ1-5; D possibly corresponds to TRBD1 (5 bases). Germline V gene data show CDR1 as MDHEN and CDR2 as SYDVKM. The CDR3 loop spans 16 amino acids. Deletions cut 11 bases from V and 2 bases from J, with 22 bases between. The chain's CDR3 is CAASSPGRGRNQPQHF. For the CDR3, the DNA is TGTGCCGCCAGCAGCCCCGGGAGGGGACGCAATCAGCCCCAGCATTTT.

In its sample, this clonotype is large (0.1 to 1%). The chain carries TRBV12-3 or TRBV12-4 and TRBJ1-5; D remains ambiguous. Trimming left V 6 bases short and J 7 bases short, with 16 bases between. This CDR3 has 14 amino acids. CDR3 coding DNA: TGTGCCAGCAGCGTAGATGGCGGTAGCCAGCCCCAGCATTTT. It translates to CASSVDGGSQPQHF.

This clonotype was observed a single time. The gene calls are TRBV5-4 and TRBJ1-2; tentative D call: TRBD1 (6 bases). Germline values: CDR1 SGHNT, CDR2 YYREEE (reference sequence). The CDR3 sequence is 13 residues long. Trimming took 0 bases from V and 7 from J, leaving 10 bases between them. CDR3 in DNA: TGTGCCAGCAGCTTGGGACAGGTGGGTGGCTACACCTTC. Translated, it gives CASSLGQVGGYTF.

As concerns this clonotype: Possible read error: a much larger clone is one base away. V usage is TRBV20-1 and J usage is TRBJ2-3; possibly TRBD2 for D (6 bases). The length of the CDR3 is 14 residues. Between the trimmed V and J ends, which lost 6 bases and 0 bases, there was a span of 13 bases. CDR1 is DFQATT and CDR2 is SNEGSKA in the germline V gene (reference sequence). The CDR3 loop is CSAGGVRSTDTQYF. The CDR3 DNA reads as TGCAGTGCCGGAGGGGTCCGCAGCACAGATACGCAGTATTTT.

With respect to this clonotype: A single base separates this from a much larger clone, so it may be a read error. The chain joins TRBV29-1 to TRBJ1-2; possibly TRBD1 for D (5 bases). Germline values: CDR1 SQVTM, CDR2 ANQGSEA. Between the trimmed V and J ends, which lost 3 bases and 2 bases, there was a span of 16 bases. The CDR3 contains 15 residues. The CDR3 spells CSVDGGGVVNYGYTF. The CDR3 DNA reads TGCAGCGTTGACGGGGGGGGAGTGGTGAACTATGGCTACACCTTC.

This clonotype was counted many times. At one boundary the junction diverges from the germline segment, which might be a read error. This chain's CDR3 is CATRDSGTSGVYEQFF. CDR3 in DNA: TGTGCCACCAGAGATTCGGGGACTAGCGGGGTCTATGAGCAGTTCTTC. This rearrangement joins TRBV24-1 to TRBJ2-1; 13 bases fit TRBD2. The CDR3 consists of 16 residues. CDR1 is KGHDR and CDR2 is SFDVKD in the germline V gene.

Regarding this clonotype: A far larger clone differs by one base, so this is likely a read error. V gene TRBV7-8 combines with J gene TRBJ2-7; possibly TRBD1 or TRBD2 for D (5 bases each). Per the germline V gene, CDR1 is SGHVS and CDR2 is FQNEAQ. The CDR3 covers 14 residues. In DNA, the CDR3 is TGTGCCAGCATCCCCCGGGACCAGTCCTCCGAGCAGTACTTC. Encoded protein: CASIPRDQSSEQYF.

In its sample, this clonotype was seen many times. The rearrangement joins TRBV27 to TRBJ2-5; no definite D call. Trimming took off 6 bases at V and 0 bases at J, with 5 bases between the two ends. From germline, CDR1 is MNHEY and CDR2 SMNVEV (reference sequence). The length of the CDR3 is 12 residues. CDR3 bases: TGTGCCAGCAGAGCGAACCAAGAGACCCAGTACTTC. Protein sequence: CASRANQETQYF.

This clonotype was picked up many times. This chain links TRBV29-1 with TRBJ1-1; D remains unclear. There are 12 residues in the CDR3. CDR1 and CDR2 (germline): SQVTM, ANQGSEA. V lost 7 bases and J 0 bases, leaving 9 bases between the germline ends. This CDR3 is CSAGIMNTEAFF. Written as DNA, the CDR3 is TGCAGCGCCGGGATCATGAACACTGAAGCTTTCTTT.

In the case of this clonotype: A single base is all that separates this from a far larger clone, so a read error is likely. V usage is TRBV10-2 and J usage is TRBJ2-1; 14 bases agree with TRBD2. V gave up 6 bases and J gave up 7 bases; unmatched junction bases: 11. Germline CDR1 is WSHSY and CDR2 is SAAADI. This CDR3 is built from 17 residues. Written as DNA, the CDR3 is TGCGCCAGCAGCCACCCGGGACTAGCGGGAGAAACGAATGAGCAGTTCTTC. Translated, it gives CASSHPGLAGETNEQFF.

To note about this clonotype: A much larger clone sits a single nucleotide away, making a read error possible. The V and J genes are TRBV6-1 and TRBJ2-5; D ambiguous. This CDR3 contains 12 residues. Trimming left V 7 bases short and J 2 bases short, with 8 bases between. CDR1 and CDR2 from the germline V gene are MNHNS and SASEGT. The CDR3 DNA sequence: TGTGCCAGCATCCGGTCTCAAGAGACCCAGTACTTC. Translation: CASIRSQETQYF.

This chain connects TRBV6-2 or TRBV6-3 to TRBJ1-2, with 7 bases that match TRBD1. Germline assignment: CDR1 MNHEY and CDR2 SVGEGT. Trimming at V came to 5 bases and at J to 4 bases, leaving 7 bases not matched to a gene. The length of the CDR3 is 14 residues. The CDR3 DNA is TGTGCCAGCAGTGTCCTGGGGACAGCCTATGGCTACACCTTC. The encoded protein is CASSVLGTAYGYTF.

In its sample, this clonotype was seen many times. J is TRBJ2-1 and V is TRBV29-1; tentatively, D is TRBD1 (6 bases). The CDR3 runs to 16 residues. Per germline, CDR1 SQVTM and CDR2 ANQGSEA. Trimming took off 0 bases at V and 0 bases at J, with 12 bases between the two ends. CDR3 region: CSVEDRTGSSYNEQFF. DNA of the CDR3: TGCAGCGTTGAAGACAGAACAGGGAGCTCCTACAATGAGCAGTTCTTC.

This clonotype was counted ten times or more. The gene calls are TRBV5-4 and TRBJ2-2, with TRBD1 as a possible D gene (6 bases). The length of the CDR3 is 15 residues. CDR1 and CDR2 from the germline V gene are SGHNT and YYREEE (reference sequence). Trimming took 4 bases from V and 4 from J, leaving 14 bases between them. CDR3 nucleotide sequence: TGTGCCAGCAGCCTCGGCCAGGGGTCCACCGGGGAGCTGTTTTTT. Amino acids: CASSLGQGSTGELFF.

Comment on this clonotype: A much larger clone differs from this one at a single base, so this may be a read error. This chain connects TRBV29-1 to TRBJ1-2, with D uncertain. V dropped 5 bases and J dropped 0 bases, with 10 bases sitting between them. Germline assignment: CDR1 SQVTM and CDR2 ANQGSEA. The CDR3 length is 13 residues. CDR3 region: CSVPWRTNYGYTF. The CDR3 bases are TGCAGCGTTCCCTGGCGGACTAACTATGGCTACACCTTC.

For this clonotype: A read error may be the cause here, since a much bigger clone is one base away. The rearrangement joins TRBV4-3 to TRBJ2-3; D remains ambiguous. V gave up 5 bases and J gave up 10 bases, with 13 bases separating them. The CDR3 is 12 residues long. Germline V gene data show CDR1 as LGHNA and CDR2 as YSLEER. The CDR3 nucleotides are TGCGCCAGCAGCTCAACCGTGGTGTCGCAGTATTTT. This encodes CASSSTVVSQYF.

As regards this clonotype: A read error is possible here, since a much larger clone lies one base away. The chain has TRBV20-1 and TRBJ2-7; TRBD2 aligns across 11 bases. The CDR3 runs 15 residues. The V and J ends lost 3 bases and 1 base, in that order; junction bases with no gene match: 5. Germline V gene data show CDR1 as DFQATT and CDR2 as SNEGSKA (reference sequence). The CDR3 loop is CSASPSGGQSYEQYF. The CDR3 DNA is TGCAGTGCTAGCCCTAGCGGGGGGCAGTCCTACGAGCAGTACTTC.